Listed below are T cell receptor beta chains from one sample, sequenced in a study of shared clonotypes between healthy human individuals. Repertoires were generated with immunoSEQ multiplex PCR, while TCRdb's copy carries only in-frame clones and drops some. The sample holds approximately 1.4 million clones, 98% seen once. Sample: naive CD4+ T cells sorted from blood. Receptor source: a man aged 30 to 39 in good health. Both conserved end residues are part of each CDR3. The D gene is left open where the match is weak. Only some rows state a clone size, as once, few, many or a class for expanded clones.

CASSLVGSHDYNEQFF	TGTGCCAGCAGCTTAGTGGGCAGCCACGATTACAATGAGCAGTTCTTC	-	once	TRBV7-8	TRBJ2-1
CATSRGSGTNTDTQYF	TGTGCCACCAGCAGGGGATCCGGGACCAACACAGATACGCAGTATTTT	-	-	TRBV15	TRBJ2-3
CASSPPGLAVNEQFF	TGTGCCAGCAGCCCTCCGGGACTAGCGGTCAATGAGCAGTTCTTC	TRBD2	-	TRBV7-9	TRBJ2-1
CASRRGRGDTQYF	TGTGCCAGCAGAAGGGGGCGCGGAGATACGCAGTATTTT	TRBD1	-	TRBV27	TRBJ2-3
CASSSRLAGGAYEQYF	TGTGCCAGCAGCTCCCGCCTAGCGGGAGGAGCCTACGAGCAGTACTTC	TRBD2	-	TRBV11-2	TRBJ2-7
CASIGRASGSYNEQFF	TGTGCCAGCATTGGCAGGGCATCAGGATCCTACAATGAGCAGTTCTTC	-	-	TRBV27	TRBJ2-1
CASSLTGSSYEQYF	TGTGCCAGCAGTTTGACAGGGTCCTCCTACGAGCAGTACTTC	TRBD1	-	TRBV25-1	TRBJ2-7
CASSPDRGRYEQYF	TGTGCCAGCAGTCCAGACAGGGGGCGGTACGAGCAGTACTTC	TRBD1	-	TRBV6-1	TRBJ2-7
CASSIYQVRGNEQFF	TGTGCCAGTAGTATTTACCAGGTCAGGGGCAATGAGCAGTTCTTC	-	-	TRBV19	TRBJ2-1
CASSFGELQETQYF	TGCGCCAGCAGCTTTGGGGAACTCCAAGAGACCCAGTACTTC	-	once	TRBV5-1	TRBJ2-5
CATSRTGQSSYNEQFF	TGTGCCACCAGCAGGACAGGCCAGAGCTCCTACAATGAGCAGTTCTTC	-	-	TRBV15	TRBJ2-1
CASRSSGSQPYEQYF	TGTGCCAGCAGATCTAGCGGGAGCCAACCATACGAGCAGTACTTC	TRBD2	-	TRBV7-4	TRBJ2-7
CASSPLKGYREGQPQHF	TGTGCCAGCAGCCCCCTTAAGGGATACAGGGAGGGTCAGCCCCAGCATTTT	-	once	TRBV7-8	TRBJ1-5
CASSQVSRENYGYTF	TGCGCCAGCAGCCAAGTATCCAGGGAGAACTATGGCTACACCTTC	-	-	TRBV4-3	TRBJ1-2
CASSLFGQATHIVYNEQFF	TGCGCCAGCAGCTTGTTCGGACAGGCGACCCATATAGTGTACAATGAGCAGTTCTTC	TRBD1	-	TRBV5-1	TRBJ2-1
CASSYSRQGGYTQYF	TGTGCCAGCAGTTACTCGAGGCAGGGAGGATATACGCAGTATTTT	-	-	TRBV6-5	TRBJ2-3
CASSLRAGGGNEQFF	TGTGCCAGCAGCTTAAGAGCGGGAGGAGGCAATGAGCAGTTCTTC	TRBD2	-	TRBV11-1	TRBJ2-1
CASSYSMSGNQPQHF	TGTGCCAGCAGTTACTCGATGTCCGGTAATCAGCCCCAGCATTTT	-	-	TRBV6-5	TRBJ1-5
CASMGERWGTEAFF	TGCGCCAGCATGGGTGAGCGCTGGGGGACTGAAGCTTTCTTT	-	-	TRBV5-1	TRBJ1-1
CASSESVRVAGYTF	TGTGCCAGCAGTGAGTCGGTCAGGGTTGCTGGCTACACCTTC	-	-	TRBV25-1	TRBJ1-2
CASSTGGLEKLFF	TGTGCCAGCAGTACAGGGGGCCTTGAAAAACTGTTTTTT	TRBD1	-	TRBV28	TRBJ1-4
CASDRGEVLFGEKLFF	TGTGCCAGTGACAGGGGGGAAGTACTCTTCGGTGAAAAACTGTTTTTT	TRBD1	-	TRBV7-9	TRBJ1-4
CASSLGAGVGDEQYF	TGCGCCAGCAGCTTGGGTGCAGGGGTGGGGGACGAGCAGTACTTC	-	once	TRBV5-1	TRBJ2-7
CASSFFGGSYEQYF	TGTGCCAGCAGCTTTTTCGGGGGCTCCTACGAGCAGTACTTC	-	-	TRBV11-2	TRBJ2-7
CASSFRDQETQYF	TGTGCCAGCAGCTTTCGAGATCAAGAGACCCAGTACTTC	-	-	TRBV7-9	TRBJ2-5
CASSSTGGIYEQYF	TGTGCCAGCAGCTCAACAGGGGGGATTTACGAGCAGTACTTC	TRBD1	-	TRBV28	TRBJ2-7
CASSFHRKGKDYGYTF	TGTGCCAGCAGTTTTCACCGGAAGGGCAAGGACTATGGCTACACCTTC	-	-	TRBV28	TRBJ1-2
CASSYSGEYTEAFF	TGCGCCAGCAGCTACTCGGGGGAGTACACTGAAGCTTTCTTT	-	-	TRBV5-1	TRBJ1-1
CASSSVAGSSYNEQFF	TGTGCCAGCAGCTCGGTAGCGGGAAGCTCCTACAATGAGCAGTTCTTC	TRBD2	-	TRBV7-3	TRBJ2-1
CASSLGGTYEQYF	TGTGCCAGCAGTTTAGGGGGCACCTACGAGCAGTACTTC	-	-	TRBV28	TRBJ2-7
CASSLSQVVGYTF	TGTGCCAGCAGTTTATCGCAGGTGGTTGGCTACACCTTC	-	-	TRBV28	TRBJ1-2
CASSPLRGRDQPQHF	TGTGCCAGCTCACCATTAAGGGGCAGGGATCAGCCCCAGCATTTT	-	-	TRBV18	TRBJ1-5
CASSYGLAGGNEQFF	TGCGCCAGCAGTTATGGACTAGCGGGAGGCAATGAGCAGTTCTTC	TRBD2	-	TRBV5-1	TRBJ2-1
CASSPQTFF	TGTGCCAGCAGCCCCCAGACTTTCTTT	-	-	TRBV7-6	TRBJ1-1
CASSPGTSVYEQYF	TGTGCCAGCAGCCCGGGGACTAGTGTCTACGAGCAGTACTTC	TRBD2	once	TRBV5-6	TRBJ2-7
CASSDSRGRQPQHF	TGTGCCAGCAGTGACTCGAGGGGGCGGCAGCCCCAGCATTTT	TRBD1	-	TRBV6-1	TRBJ1-5
CASSYSGRPLYYGYTF	TGTGCCAGCAGTTACTCGGGCAGGCCGCTATACTATGGCTACACCTTC	-	-	TRBV6-5	TRBJ1-2
CASSAHREGEKLFF	TGTGCCAGCAGCGCCCACAGGGAGGGAGAAAAACTGTTTTTT	-	-	TRBV9	TRBJ1-4
CASSKTGLAGNTDTQYF	TGTGCCAGCAGCAAGACCGGCCTAGCGGGCAACACAGATACGCAGTATTTT	TRBD2	-	TRBV7-3	TRBJ2-3
CASSDYTGKRELFF	TGTGCCAGCAGTGATTATACAGGGAAAAGGGAGCTGTTTTTT	-	-	TRBV2	TRBJ2-2
CASSVDSSTNEKLFF	TGTGCCAGCTCAGTTGACAGCTCAACTAATGAAAAACTGTTTTTT	-	-	TRBV18	TRBJ1-4